Listed here is a single T cell receptor (beta chain). The data belong to a study of blood T cell repertoires in COVID-19. The method was immunoSEQ multiplex PCR; TCRdb's version includes in-frame clones alone and lacks a portion of them. The sample carries some 220,000 clones, approximately 91% recorded once. CDR3 length: 14 amino acids. Germline lookup yields CDR1 SGHTA and CDR2 FQGNSA. Germline trimming cut 4 bases from V and 3 bases from J; bases unmatched to any gene: 5. The sequence was collected from a young man with COVID-19, enrolled during active disease. The sequencing sample was made of peripheral blood. The genes are TRBV7-2 and TRBJ2-7; TRBD2 matches 8 bases. CDR3 nucleotide sequence: TGTGCCAGCAGCTCCGGCGGGGGGTTCTACGAGCAGTACTTC. Its protein is CASSSGGGFYEQYF.